Presented here are 2 T cell receptor beta chains from one specimen sequenced in a study of T cell responses to AZD1222 COVID-19 vaccine. Repertoires were generated with immunoSEQ multiplex PCR, while TCRdb's copy carries only in-frame clones and drops some. Here the sample spans roughly 140,000 clones, approximately 88% being singletons. The sequencing used peripheral blood, collected on day 0 of AZD1222 vaccination. These receptors came from an adult in good health.

The chain is built from TRBV4-2 and TRBJ2-5; TRBD1 matches at 11 bases. The CDR3 totals 15 residues. CDR1 LGHNA and CDR2 YNFKEQ come from the germline V gene. V dropped 1 base and J dropped 4; count of bases not matched to a gene: 2. The chain's CDR3 is CASSQGGTGGETQYF. CDR3 sequence (DNA): TGTGCCAGCAGCCAAGGCGGGACAGGGGGAGAGACCCAGTACTTC.

The gene calls are TRBV7-2 and TRBJ1-2, with D possibly matching TRBD1 (5 bases). V was cut by 2 bases and J by 2 bases, with 12 bases left in between. This CDR3 spans 15 amino acids. Germline V gene data show CDR1 as SGHTA and CDR2 as FQGNSA. The CDR3 sequence: CASSLQGSGNYGYTF. The CDR3 DNA follows: TGTGCCAGCAGCTTACAGGGTTCAGGAAACTATGGCTACACCTTC.